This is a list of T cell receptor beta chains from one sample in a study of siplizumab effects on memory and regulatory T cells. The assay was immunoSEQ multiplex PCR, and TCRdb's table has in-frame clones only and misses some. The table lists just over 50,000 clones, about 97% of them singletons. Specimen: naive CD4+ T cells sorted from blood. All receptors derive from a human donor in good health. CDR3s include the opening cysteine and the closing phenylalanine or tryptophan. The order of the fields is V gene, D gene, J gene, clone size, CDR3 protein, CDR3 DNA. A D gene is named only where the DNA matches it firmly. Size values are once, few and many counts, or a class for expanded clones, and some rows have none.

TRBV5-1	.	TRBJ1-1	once	CASSTGPINTEAFF	TGCGCCAGCAGCACCGGGCCGATAAACACTGAAGCTTTCTTT
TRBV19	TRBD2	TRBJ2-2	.	CASSRPREGTGELFF	TGTGCCAGTAGCCGACCACGGGAGGGGACCGGGGAGCTGTTTTTT
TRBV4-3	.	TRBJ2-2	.	CASSQLAGLNTGELFF	TGCGCCAGCAGCCAATTGGCGGGACTTAACACCGGGGAGCTGTTTTTT
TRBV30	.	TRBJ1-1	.	CAWSRSGRTEAFF	TGTGCCTGGAGTCGGTCAGGTCGAACTGAAGCTTTCTTT
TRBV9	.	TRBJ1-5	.	CASSAGTHNQPQHF	TGTGCCAGCAGCGCCGGGACACACAATCAGCCCCAGCATTTT
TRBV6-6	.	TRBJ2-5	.	CASSDVETQYF	TGTGCCAGCAGCGATGTGGAGACCCAGTACTTC
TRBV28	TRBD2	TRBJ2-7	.	CASSLGTRAYEQYF	TGTGCCAGCAGCCTAGGGACTAGGGCCTACGAGCAGTACTTC
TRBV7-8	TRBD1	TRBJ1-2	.	CASSVTGIGQAYGYTF	TGTGCCAGCAGCGTTACTGGTATAGGACAGGCCTATGGCTACACCTTC
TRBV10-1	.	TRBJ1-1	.	CASSVKGNTEAFF	TGCGCCAGCAGTGTTAAGGGGAACACTGAAGCTTTCTTT
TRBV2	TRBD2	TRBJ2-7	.	CASRRLAGGDYEQYF	TGTGCCAGCAGACGACTAGCGGGAGGGGACTACGAGCAGTACTTC
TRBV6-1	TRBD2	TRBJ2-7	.	CASSLAGEIYEQYF	TGTGCCAGCAGTTTAGCGGGAGAGATTTACGAGCAGTACTTC
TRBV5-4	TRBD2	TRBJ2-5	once	CASSLGSGLAVRETQYF	TGTGCCAGCAGCTTGGGTTCAGGACTAGCGGTCCGGGAGACCCAGTACTTC
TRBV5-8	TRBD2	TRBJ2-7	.	CASRPGLAGVRYEQYF	TGTGCCAGCAGGCCGGGACTAGCGGGAGTGCGCTACGAGCAGTACTTC
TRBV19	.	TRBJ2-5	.	CASSIRGAVETQYF	TGTGCCAGTAGTATACGTGGAGCGGTTGAGACCCAGTACTTC
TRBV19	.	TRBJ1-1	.	CASSSGQLTEAFF	TGTGCCAGTAGTAGCGGACAACTCACTGAAGCTTTCTTT
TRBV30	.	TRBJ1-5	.	CAWSPMSDQPQHF	TGTGCCTGGAGTCCGATGAGCGATCAGCCCCAGCATTTT
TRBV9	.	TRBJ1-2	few	CASSVGSQNYGYTF	TGTGCCAGCAGCGTAGGATCACAGAACTATGGCTACACCTTC
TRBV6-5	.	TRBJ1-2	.	CASRDSTNYGYTF	TGTGCCAGCAGGGACAGCACTAACTATGGCTACACCTTC
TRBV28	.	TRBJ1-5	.	CASSLDSNQPQHF	TGTGCCAGCAGTTTGGATAGCAATCAGCCCCAGCATTTT
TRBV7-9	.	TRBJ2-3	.	CASSAQRAADTQYF	TGTGCCAGCAGCGCCCAGCGGGCCGCAGATACGCAGTATTTT
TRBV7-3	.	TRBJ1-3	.	CASSLMPLEGNTIYF	TGTGCCAGCAGCTTAATGCCCTTAGAAGGAAACACCATATATTTT
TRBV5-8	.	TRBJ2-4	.	CASTSLWGRGQNIQYF	TGTGCCAGCACCTCCCTCTGGGGCAGGGGCCAAAACATTCAGTACTTC
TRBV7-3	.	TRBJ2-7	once	CASLIPGHLYEQYF	TGTGCCAGCCTCATCCCGGGACATCTATACGAGCAGTACTTC
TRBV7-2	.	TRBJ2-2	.	CASSVLTNTGELFF	TGTGCCAGCAGCGTACTAACGAACACCGGGGAGCTGTTTTTT
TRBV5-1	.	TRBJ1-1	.	CASSLHEVLTAEAFF	TGCGCCAGCAGCTTACACGAAGTACTGACAGCAGAAGCTTTCTTT
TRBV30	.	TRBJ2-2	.	CAWSAGASGELFF	TGTGCCTGGAGTGCCGGAGCGTCCGGGGAGCTGTTTTTT
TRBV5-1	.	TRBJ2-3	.	CASSPNYLTDTQYF	TGCGCCAGCAGCCCGAATTATCTCACAGATACGCAGTATTTT
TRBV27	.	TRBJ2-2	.	CASTPRTTPGELFF	TGTGCCAGCACCCCCCGGACTACACCCGGGGAGCTGTTTTTT
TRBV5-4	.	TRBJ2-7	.	CASSLGPWGGDSSYEQYF	TGTGCCAGCAGTTTGGGTCCGTGGGGGGGGGACAGCTCCTACGAGCAGTACTTC
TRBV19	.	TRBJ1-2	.	CASRTGTLSGYTF	TGTGCCAGTAGAACCGGGACTCTCTCTGGCTACACCTTC
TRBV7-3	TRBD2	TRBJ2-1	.	CASSLTRVAGRDEQFF	TGTGCCAGCAGCTTAACGAGGGTAGCGGGACGCGATGAGCAGTTCTTC
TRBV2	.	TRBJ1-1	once	CASRMTVDTEAFF	TGTGCCAGCAGAATGACAGTTGACACTGAAGCTTTCTTT
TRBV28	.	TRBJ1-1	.	CASNLSGSRGRAFF	TGTGCCAGCAACCTTTCGGGTTCTCGTGGTCGAGCTTTCTTT
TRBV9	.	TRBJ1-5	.	CASSVDGGGNQPQHF	TGTGCCAGCAGCGTAGATGGGGGAGGCAATCAGCCCCAGCATTTT
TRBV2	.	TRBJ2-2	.	CASSEVGVTNTGELFF	TGTGCCAGCAGTGAAGTGGGCGTAACGAACACCGGGGAGCTGTTTTTT
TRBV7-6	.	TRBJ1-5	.	CASSLDVGGRSNQPQHF	TGTGCCAGCAGCTTAGATGTCGGGGGTCGGAGCAATCAGCCCCAGCATTTT
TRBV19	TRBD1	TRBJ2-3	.	CASRPRTGGTDTQYF	TGTGCCAGTAGACCCAGGACAGGAGGCACAGATACGCAGTATTTT
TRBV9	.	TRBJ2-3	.	CASSVGGRTDTQYF	TGTGCCAGCAGCGTAGGCGGCCGCACAGATACGCAGTATTTT
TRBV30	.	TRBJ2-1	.	CAWRDTYNEQFF	TGTGCCTGGAGGGACACCTACAATGAGCAGTTCTTC